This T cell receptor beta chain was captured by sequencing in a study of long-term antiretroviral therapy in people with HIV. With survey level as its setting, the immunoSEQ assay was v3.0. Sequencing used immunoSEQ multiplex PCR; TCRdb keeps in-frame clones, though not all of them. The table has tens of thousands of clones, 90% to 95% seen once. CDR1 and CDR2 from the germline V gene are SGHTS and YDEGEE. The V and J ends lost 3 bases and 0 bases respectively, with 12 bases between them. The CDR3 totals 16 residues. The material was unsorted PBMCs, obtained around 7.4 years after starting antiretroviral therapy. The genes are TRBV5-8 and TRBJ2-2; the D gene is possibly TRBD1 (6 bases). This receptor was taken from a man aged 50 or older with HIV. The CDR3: CASSWGHFANTGELFF. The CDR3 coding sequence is TGTGCCAGCAGCTGGGGACATTTTGCGAACACCGGGGAGCTGTTTTTT.